This T cell receptor (beta chain) was documented in a study of cytomegalovirus exposure and HLA in healthy donors. A multiplex PCR was run with 60 Vbeta primers and 13 Jbeta primers. Repertoires were generated with immunoSEQ multiplex PCR, while TCRdb's copy carries only in-frame clones and drops some. This repertoire shows just under 95,000 clones, over 70% found once; its top ten account for 6.5% to 8%. With V trimmed by 0 bases and J by 6 bases, 8 bases remained unmatched. Germline CDR1 and CDR2: LGHNA and YNFKEQ. CDR3 length: 17 amino acids. General study results and limits: The CMV antigen specificity of a few CMV-associated chains was confirmed through in vitro analysis.

Points on this clone: Its antigen remains unidentified.

Healthy bone marrow donors made up the donors. The specimen was PBMCs. The source is a man aged 45 to 65 in good health and CMV-seropositive. The rearrangement joins TRBV4-2 to TRBJ2-5; 12 bases match TRBD2. The CDR3 spells CASSQDSLAGGVKTQYF. In DNA form, the CDR3 reads TGTGCCAGCAGCCAAGACTCCCTAGCGGGGGGGGTAAAGACCCAGTACTTC.